A selection of T cell receptor beta chains follows, all from one sample in a study of long-term antiretroviral therapy in people with HIV. TCRdb keeps only in-frame clones here, not all; method: immunoSEQ multiplex PCR. This sample has roughly 25,000 clones, with roughly 83% found just once. Sequences were derived from unsorted PBMCs, sampled 0.7 years before starting antiretroviral therapy. These receptors were collected from a man aged 30 to 45 with HIV. Each CDR3 is given with its conserved first and last residue. D genes are given only for firm matches. The size entry is marked missing in some rows and otherwise reads once, few, many or a size class.

>NA|TRBD1|TRBJ1-1|TRBV5-4
CASSEGQGTEAFF
TGTGCCAGCAGCGAAGGACAGGGAACTGAAGCTTTCTTT
>once|NA|TRBJ1-2|TRBV29-1
CSVGLQTSYGYTF
TGCAGCGTTGGTCTGCAGACCTCTTATGGCTACACCTTC
>NA|NA|TRBJ1-2|TRBV7-9
CASSSETYYGYTF
TGTGCCAGCAGTTCAGAGACTTACTATGGCTACACCTTC
>NA|NA|TRBJ2-2|TRBV13
CASSLGTVKNTGELFF
TGTGCCAGCAGCTTAGGGACAGTTAAGAACACCGGGGAGCTGTTTTTT
>once|NA|TRBJ2-2|TRBV6-5
CASSYEGGVNTGELFF
TGTGCCAGCAGTTACGAGGGCGGAGTGAACACCGGGGAGCTGTTTTTT
>NA|TRBD1|TRBJ1-2|TRBV6-6
CASRDRNYGYTF
TGTGCCAGCAGGGACAGGAACTATGGCTACACCTTC
>NA|NA|TRBJ1-2|TRBV6-6
CASSGGKAGYTF
TGTGCCAGCAGTGGGGGGAAGGCTGGCTACACCTTC
>NA|NA|TRBJ2-6|TRBV6-4
CASSDSGANVLTF
TGTGCCAGCAGTGACTCTGGGGCCAACGTCCTGACTTTC
>NA|TRBD2|TRBJ2-3|TRBV4-1
CASSQRRFSGSRTDTQYF
TGCGCCAGCAGCCAACGTCGATTTAGCGGGAGTAGGACAGATACGCAGTATTTT
>NA|NA|TRBJ2-2|TRBV5-6
CASSLDSTGELFF
TGTGCCAGCAGCTTGGACAGCACCGGGGAGCTGTTTTTT
>NA|NA|TRBJ2-2|TRBV7-9
CASSPRLAGTNTGELFF
TGTGCCAGCAGCCCAAGGTTGGCAGGGACAAACACCGGGGAGCTGTTTTTT
>NA|NA|TRBJ2-4|TRBV27
CASSAGGRNIQYF
TGTGCCAGCAGTGCCGGGGGAAGGAACATTCAGTACTTC
>NA|TRBD1|TRBJ1-5|TRBV28
CATQQGGTQPQHF
TGTGCCACCCAACAGGGGGGAACTCAGCCCCAGCATTTT
>NA|NA|TRBJ2-7|TRBV6-4
CASSDSPGDEQYF
TGTGCCAGCAGTGACTCACCAGGGGACGAGCAGTACTTC
>NA|NA|TRBJ1-5|TRBV7-2
CASSLIDNQPQHF
TGTGCCAGCAGCTTAATAGACAATCAGCCCCAGCATTTT
>NA|NA|TRBJ1-1|TRBV4-1
CASSQGADLRDTEAFF
TGCGCCAGCAGCCAAGGTGCTGACCTGCGAGACACTGAAGCTTTCTTT
>NA|NA|TRBJ2-3|TRBV7-3
CASSLISGRDTQYF
TGTGCCAGCAGCTTAATTTCAGGGAGAGATACGCAGTATTTT
>NA|NA|TRBJ1-2|TRBV18
CASSPGSGTYGYTF
TGTGCCAGCTCACCAGGATCCGGGACTTATGGCTACACCTTC
>NA|TRBD2|TRBJ2-1|TRBV6-5
CASSTAGGNEQFF
TGTGCCAGCAGTACGGCGGGGGGGAATGAGCAGTTCTTC
>NA|NA|TRBJ2-2|TRBV11-3
CASSFETGELFF
TGTGCCAGCAGCTTCGAAACCGGGGAGCTGTTTTTT
>NA|NA|TRBJ2-3|TRBV5-6
CASSFWVLSTDTQYF
TGTGCCAGCAGCTTTTGGGTTTTAAGCACAGATACGCAGTATTTT
>NA|NA|TRBJ1-4|TRBV6-5
CASSYTLPSDNEKLFF
TGTGCCAGCAGTTACACTTTGCCCTCGGATAATGAAAAACTGTTTTTT
>NA|TRBD1|TRBJ2-1|TRBV5-1
CASSRDRVSYNEQFF
TGCGCCAGCAGCCGTGACAGGGTCTCCTACAATGAGCAGTTCTTC
>NA|TRBD1|TRBJ1-5|TRBV19
CASSTGGQSHQPQHF
TGTGCCAGTAGTACCGGGGGACAGTCCCATCAGCCCCAGCATTTT
>NA|NA|TRBJ2-7|TRBV28
CASSPWSYEQYF
TGTGCCAGCAGTCCCTGGTCCTACGAGCAGTACTTC
>NA|NA|TRBJ2-3|TRBV27
CASSLGFSVTDTQYF
TGTGCCAGCAGTTTAGGGTTTAGCGTAACAGATACGCAGTATTTT
>NA|TRBD1|TRBJ2-1|TRBV4-3
CASSQEGTGGYNEQFF
TGCGCCAGCAGCCAAGAGGGGACAGGGGGCTACAATGAGCAGTTCTTC
>NA|NA|TRBJ1-6|TRBV4-2
CASSRNTGTENSPLHF
TGTGCCAGCAGCCGTAACACCGGGACCGAGAATTCACCCCTCCACTTT
>NA|NA|TRBJ2-1|TRBV6-5
CATIGKGYNYNEQFF
TGTGCCACCATCGGTAAAGGCTACAACTACAATGAGCAGTTCTTC
>NA|NA|TRBJ2-7|TRBV10-3
CAISESEGLLYEQYF
TGTGCCATCAGTGAGAGTGAGGGGCTCCTCTACGAGCAGTACTTC
>NA|TRBD1|TRBJ2-7|TRBV7-9
CASSSTGTGTVEQYF
TGTGCCAGCAGCTCTACCGGGACAGGCACGGTCGAGCAGTACTTC
>once|NA|TRBJ2-2|TRBV11-3
CASSPPRGLRGGELFF
TGTGCCAGCAGCCCTCCGCGAGGCCTTAGGGGCGGGGAGCTGTTTTTT
>NA|TRBD1|TRBJ2-5|TRBV5-5
CASSYPTGQGAETQYF
TGTGCCAGCAGCTACCCGACCGGACAGGGAGCAGAGACCCAGTACTTC
>once|TRBD1|TRBJ2-3|TRBV11-2
CASSFGDRGRGTQYF
TGTGCCAGCAGCTTCGGGGACAGGGGGCGCGGTACGCAGTATTTT
>NA|NA|TRBJ1-2|TRBV19
CASSMAGRDYTF
TGTGCCAGTAGTATGGCAGGTAGAGACTACACCTTC
>NA|NA|TRBJ2-5|TRBV19
CASSIVSMSRFGGTQYF
TGTGCCAGTAGTATAGTTTCGATGAGCCGGTTTGGGGGGACCCAGTACTTC
>few|NA|TRBJ1-6|TRBV9
CASSVEVEGGSPLHF
TGTGCCAGCAGCGTAGAGGTGGAAGGTGGTTCACCCCTCCACTTT
>NA|TRBD2|TRBJ2-2|TRBV6-6
CASSYGREYDGELFF
TGTGCCAGCAGTTACGGGCGGGAGTATGACGGGGAGCTGTTTTTT
>NA|NA|TRBJ2-5|TRBV5-1
CASSLGGSLLAQETQYF
TGCGCCAGCAGCTTAGGGGGTAGTTTATTGGCTCAAGAGACCCAGTACTTC
>NA|TRBD1|TRBJ1-1|TRBV5-1
CASSVGDRAVTEAFF
TGCGCCAGCAGCGTGGGGGACAGGGCGGTCACTGAAGCTTTCTTT
>NA|NA|TRBJ1-4|TRBV5-1
CASSLAPGRSNEKLFF
TGCGCCAGCAGCTTGGCTCCAGGGAGGAGTAATGAAAAACTGTTTTTT
>NA|NA|TRBJ1-1|TRBV2
CASSEPRVSEAFF
TGTGCCAGCAGTGAACCCAGGGTTTCTGAAGCTTTCTTT